Following are 26 T cell receptor beta chains from one sample sequenced in a study of shared clonotypes between healthy human individuals. Sequenced by immunoSEQ multiplex PCR; TCRdb stores in-frame clones only, minus some. The sample lists about 600,000 clones; roughly four fifths were seen once. The sample consisted of PBMCs. These receptors were obtained from a woman between 40 and 55 years old in good health. Some clones in this sample may be carry-over from other donors' samples.

This clone showed up just once. J is TRBJ2-1 and V is TRBV28; D uncertain. This CDR3 has 15 amino acids. Germline lookup yields CDR1 MDHEN and CDR2 SYDVKM. V shed 10 bases and J shed 3 bases, with 19 bases lying between them. The CDR3 protein is CATRDFRLVYNEQFF. CDR3 nucleotide sequence: TGTGCCACCAGAGACTTTAGGCTGGTCTACAATGAGCAGTTCTTC. The variable domain in full, with the rest retrieved from reference TRBV28 and TRBJ2-1, is DVKVTQSSRYLVKRTGEKVFLECVQDMDHENMFWYRQDPGLGLRLIYFSYDVKMKEKGDIPEGYSVSREKKERFSLILESASTNQTSMYLCATRDFRLVYNEQFFGPGTRLTVL.

This rearrangement joins TRBV2 to TRBJ2-1, with 14 bases lining up with TRBD2. The CDR3 runs 17 residues. J lost 1 base, V lost 11 bases, and 10 bases had no gene match. CDR1 and CDR2 (germline): SNHLY, FYNNEI. In nucleotides, the CDR3 is TGTGCCCGACCGGGACTAGCGGGAGTTGGGTCCTACAATGAGCAGTTCTTC. The encoded protein is CARPGLAGVGSYNEQFF. Combining the CDR3 with reference TRBV2 and TRBJ2-1 gives the whole variable domain EPEVTQTPSHQVTQMGQEVILRCVPISNHLYFYWYRQILGQKVEFLVSFYNNEISEKSEIFDDQFSVERPDGSNFTLKIRSTKLEDSAMYFCARPGLAGVGSYNEQFFGPGTRLTVL.

This chain links TRBV2 with TRBJ1-1; possibly TRBD1 for D (6 bases). Germline V CDR1 and CDR2: SNHLY, FYNNEI. V shed 2 bases and J shed 3 bases, with 13 bases lying between them. This CDR3 region has 15 residues. This CDR3 is CASSEFGGGYTEAFF. Written as DNA, the CDR3 is TGTGCCAGCAGTGAATTCGGGGGGGGCTACACTGAAGCTTTCTTT.

The chain combines TRBV29-1 with TRBJ1-1; a weak D match, TRBD1 (6 bases). Looked up from germline, CDR1 is SQVTM and CDR2 is ANQGSEA. The V end lost 5 bases, the J end lost 4 bases, and 26 bases lay between the germline ends. The CDR3 length is 17 residues. CDR3 sequence (DNA): TGCAGCGTTCCGGCCAGGGTCCAAGGGGGGACAAGCACTGAAGCTTTCTTT. It yields the protein CSVPARVQGGTSTEAFF.

This clone was detected only a few times. The chain joins TRBV30 to TRBJ1-1; no reliable D call. CDR3 length equals 11 residues. The germline V gene has CDR1 GTSNPN and CDR2 SVGIG (reference sequence). V was cut by 5 bases and J by 0 bases, with 4 bases left in between. DNA for the CDR3: TGTGCCTGGGTCGTGAACACTGAAGCTTTCTTT. Amino acid sequence: CAWVVNTEAFF. Full variable domain (missing parts from reference TRBV30 and TRBJ1-1): SQTIHQWPATLVQPVGSPLSLECTVEGTSNPNLYWYRQAAGRGLQLLFYSVGIGQISSEVPQNLSASRPQDRQFILSSKKLLLSDSGFYLCAWVVNTEAFFGQGTRLTVV.

CDR3 residues: CASSAGTSGPERMGNEQFF. CDR3 nucleotides: TGTGCCAGCAGCGCGGGGACTAGCGGGCCCGAACGGATGGGAAATGAGCAGTTCTTC. The chain links TRBV27 to TRBJ2-1; 12 bases are shared with TRBD2. From germline, CDR1 is MNHEY and CDR2 SMNVEV (reference sequence). Trimming took 6 bases from V and 7 from J; bases not matched to a gene: 19. The CDR3 sequence is 19 residues long.

The chain is built from TRBV7-2 and TRBJ2-2; 7 nucleotides align to TRBD1. The J segment lost 8 bases and the V segment lost 4 bases, leaving 1 base of the junction unmatched. The germline V gene encodes CDR1 SGHTA and CDR2 FQGNSA. This CDR3 has 12 amino acids. The CDR3 coding sequence is TGTGCCAGCAGCTACAGGGGTGGGGAGCTGTTTTTT. This codes for CASSYRGGELFF.

This clone appeared once. This CDR3 is missing its conserved last phenylalanine or tryptophan, likely due to a read error. The chain recombines TRBV6-1 with TRBJ1-6; D not certain. The CDR3 contains 15 residues. The V and J ends lost 3 bases and 6 bases respectively, with 12 bases between them. Germline CDR1 and CDR2: MNHNS and SASEGT. The CDR3 DNA reads TGTGCCAGCAGTGAGTTATCGGGGTCTAATTCACCCCTCCACTTG. Its translation: CASSELSGSNSPLHL.

The rearrangement joins TRBV18 to TRBJ2-6, with a weak D call TRBD1 (5 bases). The length of the CDR3 is 16 residues. The V end lost 1 base, the J end lost 0 bases, and 7 bases lay between the germline ends. CDR1 is KGHSH and CDR2 is LQKENI in the germline V gene. CDR3 amino acids: CASSPLQGSGANVLTF. The DNA for the CDR3 is TGTGCCAGCTCACCACTTCAGGGCTCTGGGGCCAACGTCCTGACTTTC.

This chain connects TRBV7-2 to TRBJ1-1; no clear D. V gave up 5 bases and J gave up 1 base, with 11 bases separating them. The V gene's germline CDR1 is SGHTA and CDR2 FQGNSA. The CDR3 sequence is 14 residues long. The CDR3 DNA reads TGTGCCAGCAGCCCTCAGTGGGGGAACACTGAAGCTTTCTTT. This sequence encodes CASSPQWGNTEAFF.

V and J are TRBV29-1 and TRBJ2-7; D is ambiguous. This CDR3 has 13 amino acids. Looked up from germline, CDR1 is SQVTM and CDR2 is ANQGSEA. The ends were cut back, 6 bases at V and 0 bases at J, with 12 bases in the middle. CDR3 sequence: CSVGKGSSYEQYF. CDR3 bases: TGCAGCGTAGGGAAGGGAAGCTCCTACGAGCAGTACTTC.

This clone was observed many times. The V call is TRBV11-3, the J call TRBJ1-5, with 8 bases fitting TRBD1. V lost 4 bases to trimming and J lost 4 bases; unmatched junction nucleotides: 12. The CDR3 contains 17 residues. Germline CDR1 reads SGHNT; CDR2 reads YENEEA. In DNA form, the CDR3 reads TGTGCCAGCAGCTCGGCGGACAGGGAACCCCATAATCAGCCCCAGCATTTT. Translated, it gives CASSSADREPHNQPQHF.

The V gene is TRBV29-1, the J gene TRBJ1-1, with TRBD1 as a possible D gene (6 bases). This CDR3 contains 12 residues. Deletions cut 7 bases from V and 4 bases from J, with 13 bases between. Germline V gives CDR1 SQVTM, CDR2 ANQGSEA. CDR3 bases: TGCAGCGCTCAAATCAGGGGCACTGAAGCTTTCTTT. It yields the protein CSAQIRGTEAFF.

The chain carries TRBV28 and TRBJ1-2; maybe TRBD1 (6 bases). Trimming removed 11 bases at V and 0 bases at J, with 13 bases between. The CDR3 runs 13 residues. Germline loops: CDR1 MDHEN, CDR2 SYDVKM. The CDR3: CAVRTEANYGYTF. In DNA, the CDR3 is TGTGCCGTTCGGACAGAAGCTAACTATGGCTACACCTTC.

This sequence joins TRBV7-2 and TRBJ2-5; D is uncertain. In germline, CDR1 is SGHTA, CDR2 FQGNSA. The V end lost 5 bases, the J end lost 5 bases, and 15 bases lay between the germline ends. The CDR3 totals 14 residues. The CDR3 sequence is CASSPGQLQETQYF. Written as DNA, the CDR3 is TGTGCCAGCAGCCCCGGTCAACTACAGGAGACCCAGTACTTC.

V gene TRBV19 combines with J gene TRBJ2-4; unclear D gene. With 5 bases removed from V and 9 bases from J, the gap between germline ends came to 26 bases. Germline V lookup: CDR1 LNHDA, CDR2 SQIVND (reference sequence). The CDR3 has 17 residues. This CDR3 reads CASSPLPGRLGGSIQYF. The CDR3 DNA follows: TGTGCCAGTAGTCCCCTCCCCGGCCGGTTAGGTGGCTCCATTCAGTACTTC.

The chain is built from TRBV15 and TRBJ1-4; 8 bases align to TRBD1. This CDR3 spans 15 amino acids. CDR1 and CDR2 (germline): LNHNV, YYDKDF (reference sequence). Trimming at V came to 5 bases and at J to 4 bases, leaving 6 bases not matched to a gene. The DNA for the CDR3 is TGTGCCACCAGCTCCCGGACAGGGAGTAATGAAAAACTGTTTTTT. This codes for CATSSRTGSNEKLFF.

V usage is TRBV5-4 and J usage is TRBJ2-1, with a weak D call TRBD2 (6 bases). The V end was cut by 4 bases, the J end by 6 bases, with 17 bases between. In germline, CDR1 is SGHNT, CDR2 YYREEE (reference sequence). The CDR3 loop spans 15 amino acids. CDR3 amino acids: CASSPGGGTVNEQFF. Here the CDR3 DNA reads TGTGCCAGCAGCCCGGGCGGCGGGACGGTCAATGAGCAGTTCTTC.

This chain uses TRBV2 with TRBJ2-1; D may correspond to TRBD1 or TRBD2 (6 bases each). CDR1 SNHLY and CDR2 FYNNEI come from the germline V gene. This CDR3 has 14 amino acids. V lost 7 bases and J 0 bases, leaving 10 bases between the germline ends. CDR3 nucleotides: TGTGCCAGCATGGGGGGCAGCTCCTACAATGAGCAGTTCTTC. Amino acids: CASMGGSSYNEQFF. The whole variable domain, filled in from reference TRBV2 and TRBJ2-1, reads EPEVTQTPSHQVTQMGQEVILRCVPISNHLYFYWYRQILGQKVEFLVSFYNNEISEKSEIFDDQFSVERPDGSNFTLKIRSTKLEDSAMYFCASMGGSSYNEQFFGPGTRLTVL.

The chain combines TRBV19 with TRBJ1-5; D not certain. V dropped 5 bases and J dropped 4 bases, with 9 bases sitting between them. The CDR3 is 13 residues long. Germline CDR1 is LNHDA and CDR2 is SQIVND (reference sequence). The CDR3 coding sequence is TGTGCCAGTAGTCCCGGACCGAATCAGCCCCAGCATTTT. Amino acids: CASSPGPNQPQHF.

The rearrangement uses TRBV19 and TRBJ2-7, with TRBD2 identical over 11 bases. Per the germline V gene, CDR1 is LNHDA and CDR2 is SQIVND (reference sequence). V shed 6 bases and J 8 bases; nucleotides not matched to a gene: 9. This CDR3 is built from 14 residues. CDR3 sequence (DNA): TGTGCCAGTAGGGGGACTAGCGGACCTAAGAAGCAGTACTTC. Its translation is CASRGTSGPKKQYF.

The chain employs TRBV7-9 and TRBJ2-5, with unresolved D. The CDR3 has 12 residues. V dropped 5 bases and J dropped 5 bases, with 9 bases sitting between them. Germline V gene lookup returns CDR1 SEHNR and CDR2 FQNEAQ (reference sequence). CDR3 sequence reads: CASSPQAETQYF. Here the CDR3 DNA reads TGTGCCAGCAGCCCGCAAGCGGAGACCCAGTACTTC.

Here the CDR3 DNA reads TGTGCCAGCAGCGGACGCTTACGACCGAAGAACACTGAAGCTTTCTTT. Its translation is CASSGRLRPKNTEAFF. The chain uses TRBV6-6 and TRBJ1-1; D is unresolved. The CDR3 contains 16 residues. V lost 6 bases to trimming and J lost 1 base, with 18 bases between them. In germline, CDR1 is MNHNY, CDR2 SVGAGI (reference sequence).

The chain uses TRBV10-1 and TRBJ2-3, with TRBD1 matching 7 bases. Germline lookup yields CDR1 WNHNN and CDR2 SYGVQD (reference sequence). V gave up 4 bases and J gave up 0 bases; unmatched junction bases: 4. The CDR3 spans 15 residues. CDR3 DNA sequence: TGCGCCAGCAGTGCGGACAGGCCGAGCACAGATACGCAGTATTTT. Protein: CASSADRPSTDTQYF.

The rearrangement links TRBV21-1 to TRBJ2-3; the table assigns TRBD2, which was not confirmed against the DNA. TRBV21-1 is recorded as a pseudogene. The CDR3 length is 18 residues. The CDR3 DNA sequence: TGTGCCAGCAGCAAAGAGCCACGGAGGGGCTGGTGGGAAGATACGCAGTATTTT. It is translated as CASSKEPRRGWWEDTQYF.

V gene TRBV28 combines with J gene TRBJ2-1; D not certain. The CDR3 has 16 amino acids. Germline values: CDR1 MDHEN, CDR2 SYDVKM. V lost 2 bases and J lost 0, with 11 bases in between. The CDR3 region is CASSLAQTSSYNEQFF. The CDR3, as DNA: TGTGCCAGCAGTTTAGCACAGACGAGCTCCTACAATGAGCAGTTCTTC.